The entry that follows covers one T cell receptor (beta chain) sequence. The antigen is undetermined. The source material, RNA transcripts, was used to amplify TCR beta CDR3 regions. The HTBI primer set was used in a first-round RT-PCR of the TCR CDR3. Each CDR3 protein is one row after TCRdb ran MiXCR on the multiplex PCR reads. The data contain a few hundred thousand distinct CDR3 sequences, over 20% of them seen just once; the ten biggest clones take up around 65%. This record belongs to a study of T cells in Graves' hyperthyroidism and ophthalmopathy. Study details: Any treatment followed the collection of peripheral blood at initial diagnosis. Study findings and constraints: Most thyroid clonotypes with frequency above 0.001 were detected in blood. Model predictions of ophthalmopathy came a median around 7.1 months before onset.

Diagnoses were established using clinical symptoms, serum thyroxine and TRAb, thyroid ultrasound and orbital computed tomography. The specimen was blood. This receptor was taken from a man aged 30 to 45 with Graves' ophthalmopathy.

CDR3 DNA: TGTGCCAGCAGTTTCGACGGCTATGGCTACACCTTC. It codes for CASSFDGYGYTF. The rearrangement joins TRBV2 to TRBJ1-2; no definite D call. Trimming cost V 5 bases and J 4 bases, with 8 bases left between them. The CDR3 loop spans 12 amino acids. Germline CDR1 and CDR2: SNHLY and FYNNEI.